This entry lists 18 T cell receptor beta chains sequenced from one sample in a study of cytomegalovirus exposure and HLA in healthy donors. The PCR had 60 Vbeta and 13 Jbeta primers. Here immunoSEQ multiplex PCR was the method, and the copy in TCRdb shows in-frame clones only, minus some. The sample lists roughly 190,000 clones; under 80% were seen once. Sequencing input: PBMCs. The receptors shown here come from a man younger than 45 in good health and CMV-seropositive.

This clone occurred a few times. V gene TRBV9 combines with J gene TRBJ1-1; weak D call: TRBD1 (5 bases). V was pared by 4 bases and J by 6 bases, with 16 bases between. Germline V gives CDR1 SGDLS, CDR2 YYNGEE. The CDR3 runs to 14 residues. CDR3 sequence reads: CASSTDSRRSEAFF. Here the CDR3 DNA reads TGTGCCAGCAGCACCGACAGTCGTCGTTCTGAAGCTTTCTTT.

A few counts support this clone. The rearrangement links TRBV7-9 to TRBJ1-3, with TRBD1 matching over 7 bases. After removal of 4 bases from V and 0 bases from J, the junction contained 6 bases not matched to a gene. Germline V gene data show CDR1 as SEHNR and CDR2 as FQNEAQ (reference sequence). The CDR3 contains 16 residues. The CDR3 loop reads CASSYRGQASGNTIYF. The CDR3 DNA sequence: TGTGCCAGCAGCTACCGAGGACAGGCCTCTGGAAACACCATATATTTT.

The chain has TRBV6-5 and TRBJ1-1, with a possible D match to TRBD1 (6 bases). The V gene's germline CDR1 is MNHEY and CDR2 SVGAGI. Trimming left V 0 bases short and J 10 bases short, with 9 bases between. The CDR3 totals 12 residues. CDR3 DNA: TGTGCCAGCAGTTACTCTGGGGGCGCAGCTTTCTTT. Translating gives CASSYSGGAAFF.

The chain couples TRBV19 to TRBJ1-3, with D perhaps TRBD1 (6 bases). Trimming removed 7 bases at V and 0 bases at J, with 13 bases between. This CDR3 is 15 amino acids long. Germline CDR1 is LNHDA and CDR2 is SQIVND (reference sequence). In nucleotides, the CDR3 is TGTGCCAGTAACCCGACAGGAAACTCTGGAAACACCATATATTTT. It codes for CASNPTGNSGNTIYF.

In its sample, this clone was seen once. The chain links TRBV7-8 to TRBJ1-2, with a possible D match to TRBD1 (5 bases). From germline, CDR1 is SGHVS and CDR2 FQNEAQ. Trimming removed 3 bases at V and 5 bases at J, with 16 bases between. The CDR3 covers 15 residues. This chain's CDR3 is CASSFSPTALYGYTF. DNA for the CDR3: TGTGCCAGCAGCTTCTCCCCGACAGCTCTTTATGGCTACACCTTC.

This clone appeared a few times. The J gene is TRBJ1-4, the V gene TRBV11-2, with 9 bases matching TRBD1. The CDR3 is 16 amino acids. V shed 4 bases, J shed 5 bases, and the junction held 8 bases outside the gene matches. Germline CDR1 is SGHAT and CDR2 is FQNNGV. Here the CDR3 reads CASSSTTGTGNEKLFF. In DNA form, the CDR3 reads TGTGCCAGCAGCTCCACGACCGGGACAGGGAATGAAAAACTGTTTTTT.

The genes are TRBV29-1 and TRBJ1-1; D is ambiguous. The V gene's germline CDR1 is SQVTM and CDR2 ANQGSEA. Between the trimmed V and J ends, which lost 4 bases and 2 bases, there was a span of 11 bases. The CDR3 consists of 13 residues. The CDR3: CSVAPGGNTEAFF. In DNA form, the CDR3 reads TGCAGCGTTGCACCCGGAGGCAACACTGAAGCTTTCTTT.

To note about this clone: The junction departs from germline at one end; a sequencing error may be responsible. V is TRBV7-7 and J is TRBJ1-1; no clear D gene. Germline loops: CDR1 SSHAT, CDR2 FNYEAQ (reference sequence). CDR3 length: 13 amino acids. Here the CDR3 DNA reads TGTGCTAGCAGCCCTGTGTTGAACACTGAAGCTTTCTTT. Protein: CASSPVLNTEAFF.

The rearrangement links TRBV4-2 to TRBJ1-2; D remains unclear. In germline, CDR1 is LGHNA, CDR2 YNFKEQ. Trimming shortened V by 4 bases and J by 2 bases, and 11 bases separated the two germline ends. The length of the CDR3 is 14 residues. The CDR3 DNA reads as TGTGCCAGCAGCCCGCCAGGATCAAACTATGGCTACACCTTC. It encodes CASSPPGSNYGYTF.

V and J are TRBV6-6 and TRBJ2-5; 9 bases map to TRBD1. Per germline, CDR1 MNHNY and CDR2 SVGAGI (reference sequence). With 2 bases clipped from V and 3 bases from J, the junction kept 7 bases outside the gene matches. This CDR3 contains 16 residues. The CDR3 sequence is CASSYPGQGIKETQYF. CDR3 sequence (DNA): TGTGCCAGCAGTTACCCTGGACAGGGGATTAAAGAGACCCAGTACTTC.

The V call is TRBV7-9, the J call TRBJ1-1, with 7 bases matching TRBD1. This CDR3 comprises 15 residues. In germline, CDR1 is SEHNR, CDR2 FQNEAQ (reference sequence). The ends lost 1 base at V and 5 bases at J; junction bases unmatched: 7. DNA for the CDR3: TGTGCCAGCAGCTTAGGGTTAGGGGGCCGGACTGAAGCTTTCTTT. It yields the protein CASSLGLGGRTEAFF.

The gene calls are TRBV4-2 and TRBJ2-5; TRBD2 matches 16 bases. Near its end, the DNA agrees better with TRBJ2-7, so the J call may be wrong. There are 19 residues in the CDR3. CDR1 and CDR2 (germline): LGHNA, YNFKEQ. CDR3 protein: CASSQTPGLAGGLSDEQYF. DNA of the CDR3: TGTGCCAGCAGCCAGACCCCGGGACTAGCGGGGGGGCTTAGCGACGAGCAGTACTTC.

The chain joins TRBV28 to TRBJ2-5, with D tentatively TRBD2 (6 bases). CDR1 is MDHEN, CDR2 SYDVKM, per germline. V lost 10 bases and J 4 bases, leaving 10 bases between the germline ends. This CDR3 region has 11 residues. The CDR3, as DNA: TGTGCCACTACTAGCTCAGAGACCCAGTACTTC. Amino acid sequence: CATTSSETQYF.

The CDR3 DNA reads TGTGCCAGCAGCTTAGGCGCTAGCGGGGGGACAGATACGCAGTATTTT. Protein: CASSLGASGGTDTQYF. This chain connects TRBV7-2 to TRBJ2-3, with TRBD2 matching 11 bases. The CDR3 is made up of 16 amino acids. Trimming at V came to 1 base and at J to 3 bases, leaving 3 bases not matched to a gene. CDR1 is SGHTA and CDR2 is FQGNSA in the germline V gene.

This clone was counted once. The chain links TRBV6-5 to TRBJ2-3; D possibly corresponds to TRBD2 (5 bases). With 7 bases removed from V and 0 bases from J, the gap between germline ends came to 14 bases. From germline, CDR1 is MNHEY and CDR2 SVGAGI. This CDR3 region has 15 residues. The CDR3 region has the DNA TGTGCCAGCACCCGTAGCGTTGCTAGCACAGATACGCAGTATTTT. Its protein is CASTRSVASTDTQYF.

The gene calls are TRBV18 and TRBJ1-2, with D possibly being TRBD1 (6 bases). CDR3 length: 13 residues. Trimming took off 2 bases at V and 8 bases at J, with 12 bases between the two ends. Germline V gene data show CDR1 as KGHSH and CDR2 as LQKENI. CDR3 in amino acids: CASSPRQDRGYTF. The CDR3 DNA sequence: TGTGCCAGCTCACCAAGACAGGATAGGGGCTACACCTTC. Using reference TRBV18 and TRBJ1-2 for the parts outside the CDR3, the full variable domain is NAGVMQNPRHLVRRRGQEARLRCSPMKGHSHVYWYRQLPEEGLKFMVYLQKENIIDESGMPKERFSAEFPKEGPSILRIQQVVRGDSAAYFCASSPRQDRGYTFGSGTRLTVV.

This chain connects TRBV6-5 to TRBJ2-5; 9 bases are shared with TRBD1. After removal of 0 bases from V and 4 bases from J, the junction contained 6 bases not matched to a gene. CDR1 is MNHEY, CDR2 SVGAGI, per germline. This CDR3 contains 16 residues. CDR3 sequence (DNA): TGTGCCAGCAGTTACTCGAGGACAGGGGTTCCAGAGACCCAGTACTTC. Protein: CASSYSRTGVPETQYF.

CDR3 sequence: CSAFGAFGAQYF. The CDR3 DNA reads TGCAGCGCGTTTGGGGCCTTTGGGGCGCAGTATTTT. V gene TRBV29-1 combines with J gene TRBJ2-3; weak D call: TRBD1 (5 bases). Germline V gene sequence: CDR1 SQVTM, CDR2 ANQGSEA. The CDR3 is made up of 12 amino acids. With 7 bases removed from V and 10 bases from J, the gap between germline ends came to 18 bases.